Sequencing of this T cell receptor beta chain was carried out in a study of blood T cell repertoires in COVID-19. Whole-study context: Acute and convalescent COVID-19 specimens originated in the United States, Italy and Spain. The cDNA or gDNA used as material had been derived from T cells, B-cell-depleted T cells, or PBMCs.

The J segment lost 9 bases and the V segment lost 3 bases, leaving 11 bases of the junction unmatched. CDR1 and CDR2 (germline): LGHNT, FRNRAP. The CDR3 is made up of 14 amino acids. In the authors' workflow: Nucleated cell number was recorded as an estimate derived from reference gene primer amplification. Here immunoSEQ multiplex PCR was the method, and the copy in TCRdb shows in-frame clones only, minus some. That table is the source of V, J and clone size, and D and trimming were worked out from the DNA. The sample includes 100,000 or so clones, 85% of them seen just once. This rearrangement joins TRBV12-5 to TRBJ2-7; 7 bases agree with TRBD2. The receptor was isolated from a man aged 50 to 59 with active or convalescent COVID-19. The sequenced sample consisted of peripheral blood. The CDR3 DNA follows: TGTGCTAGTGGTTTAACCGGGGAGGGCGGAGTGCAGTACTTC. This sequence encodes CASGLTGEGGVQYF.